This T cell receptor beta chain was identified during a study of cytomegalovirus exposure and HLA in healthy donors. Study in general: The 120 or so validation repertoires and the roughly 700 first-cohort repertoires shared a platform, a later analysis reported. Study conclusions and caveats: Listed as cytomegalovirus-associated were about 160 TCR beta chains. The authors confirmed in vitro that three CMV-associated chains were specific for CMV antigens. Diagnosis of cytomegalovirus status made by the classifier reportedly showed high specificity and sensitivity.

Trimming stripped 4 bases from V and 2 bases from J, with 13 bases between. This CDR3 region has 15 residues. Germline V gene lookup returns CDR1 LNHDA and CDR2 SQIVND (reference sequence). Assay: immunoSEQ multiplex PCR; the TCRdb copy retains only in-frame clones and omits some. The sample shows about 130,000 clones, 95% to 97% of them seen only once. As to this clone: Antigen unknown.

The chain is built from TRBV19 and TRBJ2-3; D possibly corresponds to TRBD2 (6 bases). Sequencing used PBMCs. The TCR comes from a man aged 18 to 29 in good health and CMV-seronegative. The CDR3 here is CASSTYREYTDTQYF. The CDR3 DNA is TGTGCCAGTAGTACCTACCGGGAGTACACAGATACGCAGTATTTT.